The 17 T cell receptor beta chains reported below all come from one sample, sequenced in a study of CD8 T cells in ankylosing spondylitis. TCRdb called the 5' RACE reads again in MiXCR, with one record for every CDR3 protein. The table has some 350,000 distinct CDR3 sequences, roughly 15% seen once. The specimen was blood, either unsorted or a sorted T cell fraction (not recorded which). These receptor sequences come from a male donor with ankylosing spondylitis or in good health (not recorded which).

The sample holds many counts of this clonotype. This rearrangement joins TRBV7-8 to TRBJ2-4; D may be TRBD1 (6 bases). V shed 1 base and J shed 5 bases, with 12 bases lying between them. Germline V CDR1 and CDR2: SGHVS, FQNEAQ. This CDR3 has 15 amino acids. The CDR3 DNA reads as TGTGCCAGCAGCTTAGGCCCAGGGGACCAAAACATTCAGTACTTC. Residues: CASSLGPGDQNIQYF.

V and J are TRBV29-1 and TRBJ2-7; 7 nucleotides agree with TRBD1. The CDR3 has 11 residues. Germline-derived CDR1 and CDR2 are SQVTM and ANQGSEA. V was pared by 8 bases and J by 3 bases, with 4 bases of the junction left unmatched. For the CDR3, the DNA is TGCAGCTTTTGGACAGGCTACGAGCAGTACTTC. Residues: CSFWTGYEQYF.

The V gene is TRBV15, the J gene TRBJ2-5; D is perhaps TRBD1 (6 bases). V was pared by 3 bases and J by 1 base, with 9 bases between. CDR3 size: 14 residues. Germline-derived CDR1 and CDR2 are LNHNV and YYDKDF (reference sequence). CDR3 sequence (DNA): TGTGCCACCAGCAGGACGACAGGCCAAGAGACCCAGTACTTC. Amino acid sequence: CATSRTTGQETQYF.

V and J are TRBV9 and TRBJ2-5; D may be TRBD2 (6 bases). Per germline, CDR1 SGDLS and CDR2 YYNGEE. CDR3 length equals 15 residues. With 4 bases removed from V and 4 bases from J, the gap between germline ends came to 17 bases. The CDR3 here is CASSPHRGFGETQYF. The CDR3 DNA sequence: TGTGCCAGCAGCCCCCATCGGGGGTTCGGAGAGACCCAGTACTTC.

V gene TRBV7-9 combines with J gene TRBJ2-3, with a possible D match to TRBD2 (6 bases). The CDR3 spans 14 residues. Germline CDR1 and CDR2: SEHNR and FQNEAQ (reference sequence). V lost 8 bases and J 5 bases, leaving 17 bases between the germline ends. The CDR3 here is CASRLTGEGDTQYF. DNA of the CDR3: TGTGCCAGCCGTCTTACGGGAGAAGGAGATACGCAGTATTTT.

This clonotype occurred a few times. The rearrangement joins TRBV14 to TRBJ2-6; perhaps TRBD1 as D (6 bases). CDR1 and CDR2 from the germline V gene are SGHDN and FVKESK. The CDR3 spans 16 residues. Deletions cut 4 bases from V and 3 bases from J, with 13 bases between. CDR3 loop: CASSRLQGNGANVLTF. CDR3 bases: TGTGCCAGCAGCCGCCTCCAGGGGAATGGGGCCAACGTCCTGACTTTC.

V usage is TRBV20-1 and J usage is TRBJ2-1; unclear D gene. Per the germline V gene, CDR1 is DFQATT and CDR2 is SNEGSKA (reference sequence). CDR3 length: 14 residues. V lost 5 bases to trimming and J lost 9 bases, with 20 bases between them. Written as DNA, the CDR3 is TGCAGTGCTGACTTTGGTGGGCCGAAATTTGAGCAGTTCTTC. Translating it yields CSADFGGPKFEQFF.

This clonotype has a handful of counts. The V call is TRBV27, the J call TRBJ1-4; D is perhaps TRBD1 (6 bases). Germline loops: CDR1 MNHEY, CDR2 SMNVEV (reference sequence). V was clipped by 5 bases and J by 10 bases, with 17 bases between them. This CDR3 has 14 residues. CDR3 nucleotide sequence: TGTGCCAGCAGTCGCGAGGGGGGCGAGTCAAAACTGTTTTTT. Translation: CASSREGGESKLFF.

In this sample, this clonotype turned up a few times. The rearrangement links TRBV3-1 to TRBJ1-1, with TRBD1 matching 8 bases. This CDR3 spans 15 amino acids. Germline V gene lookup returns CDR1 LGHDT and CDR2 YNNKEL (reference sequence). With V trimmed by 2 bases and J by 2 bases, 4 bases remained unmatched. The CDR3 here is CASSQRQGFNTEAFF. CDR3 sequence (DNA): TGTGCCAGCAGCCAACGACAGGGGTTCAACACTGAAGCTTTCTTT. Filled out from reference TRBV3-1 and TRBJ1-1, the complete variable domain reads DTAVSQTPKYLVTQMGNDKSIKCEQNLGHDTMYWYKQDSKKFLKIMFSYNNKELIINETVPNRFSPKSPDKAHLNLHINSLELGDSAVYFCASSQRQGFNTEAFFGQGTRLTVV.

The gene calls are TRBV29-1 and TRBJ1-1, with a weak D call TRBD1 (6 bases). With 8 bases removed from V and 5 bases from J, the gap between germline ends came to 21 bases. CDR3 size: 14 residues. Germline V gives CDR1 SQVTM, CDR2 ANQGSEA. The CDR3, as DNA: TGCAGCAGCATCAGGGGCGGGGGGAAAACTGAAGCTTTCTTT. It translates to CSSIRGGGKTEAFF.

The sample holds a few counts of this clonotype. V usage is TRBV18 and J usage is TRBJ2-2; TRBD1 matches 7 bases. The length of the CDR3 is 18 residues. Per the germline V gene, CDR1 is KGHSH and CDR2 is LQKENI. The trim removed 6 bases at V and 5 bases at J, leaving 18 bases unmatched. The CDR3 nucleotides read TGTGCCAGCTCGCTCCAGATTGTAGGGGGCGTTGGAACCGGGGAGCTGTTTTTT. Protein sequence: CASSLQIVGGVGTGELFF.

The chain combines TRBV12-3 or TRBV12-4 with TRBJ1-1, with D unclear. CDR3 length: 14 amino acids. Trimming took 3 bases from V and 0 from J, leaving 8 bases between them. The CDR3 here is CASSFPGMNTEAFF. For the CDR3, the DNA is TGTGCCAGCAGTTTTCCAGGCATGAACACTGAAGCTTTCTTT.

The table lists this clonotype with a few counts. The V call is TRBV5-1, the J call TRBJ1-1; D possibly corresponds to TRBD1 (6 bases). Germline CDR1 and CDR2: SGHRS and YFSETQ. The CDR3 covers 12 residues. V was trimmed by 7 bases and J by 2 bases, leaving 9 bases between them. CDR3 nucleotides: TGCGCCAGCGGGACAACTAACACTGAAGCTTTCTTT. Translation gives CASGTTNTEAFF.

There are a few counts of this clonotype. The chain combines TRBV20-1 with TRBJ2-7, with D possibly being TRBD1 (6 bases). Looked up from germline, CDR1 is DFQATT and CDR2 is SNEGSKA (reference sequence). The CDR3 runs to 12 residues. The V end lost 6 bases, the J end lost 5 bases, and 14 bases lay between the germline ends. This CDR3 is CSAGATWDEQYF. The CDR3 DNA follows: TGCAGTGCGGGGGCTACATGGGACGAGCAGTACTTC.

This chain joins TRBV5-5 and TRBJ2-3; 7 nucleotides agree with TRBD1. In germline, CDR1 is SGHKS, CDR2 YYEKEE (reference sequence). This CDR3 has 15 residues. The V segment lost 1 base and the J segment 2 bases; nucleotides outside the gene matches: 4. The DNA of the CDR3 is TGTGCCAGCAGCTTGCCCGGACAGGCCACAGATACGCAGTATTTT. Protein sequence: CASSLPGQATDTQYF.

The chain joins TRBV3-1 to TRBJ2-2; possible D gene TRBD1, 6 bases. Germline lookup yields CDR1 LGHDT and CDR2 YNNKEL (reference sequence). V shed 5 bases and J shed 5 bases, with 12 bases lying between them. The CDR3 totals 14 residues. CDR3 nucleotides: TGTGCCAGCAGCTTACGAACAGGGACCGGGGAGCTGTTTTTT. This translates into CASSLRTGTGELFF.

J is TRBJ2-5 and V is TRBV5-6; 8 bases agree with TRBD2. Per germline, CDR1 SGHDT and CDR2 YYEEEE. The junction had 9 bases not matched to a gene; V was cut back by 4 bases and J by 4 bases. The CDR3 consists of 15 residues. CDR3 protein: CASSTLAAGGETQYF. Written as DNA, the CDR3 is TGTGCCAGCAGCACGCTAGCGGCGGGGGGAGAGACCCAGTACTTC.